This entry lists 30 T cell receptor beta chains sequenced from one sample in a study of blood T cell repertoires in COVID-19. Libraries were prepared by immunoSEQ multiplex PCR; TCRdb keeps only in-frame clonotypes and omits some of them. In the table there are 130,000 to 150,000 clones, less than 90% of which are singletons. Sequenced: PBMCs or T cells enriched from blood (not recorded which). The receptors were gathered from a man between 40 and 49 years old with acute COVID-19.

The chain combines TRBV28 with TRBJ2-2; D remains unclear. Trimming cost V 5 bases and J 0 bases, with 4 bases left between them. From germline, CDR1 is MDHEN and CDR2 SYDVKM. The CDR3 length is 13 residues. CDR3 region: CASSNTNTGELFF. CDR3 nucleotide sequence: TGTGCCAGCAGTAACACGAACACCGGGGAGCTGTTTTTT.

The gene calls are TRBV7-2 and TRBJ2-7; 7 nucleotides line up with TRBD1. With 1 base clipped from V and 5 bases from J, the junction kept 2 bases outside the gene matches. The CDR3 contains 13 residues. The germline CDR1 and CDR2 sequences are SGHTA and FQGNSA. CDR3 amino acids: CASSLEGADEQYF. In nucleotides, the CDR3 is TGTGCCAGCAGCTTAGAGGGGGCTGACGAGCAGTACTTC.

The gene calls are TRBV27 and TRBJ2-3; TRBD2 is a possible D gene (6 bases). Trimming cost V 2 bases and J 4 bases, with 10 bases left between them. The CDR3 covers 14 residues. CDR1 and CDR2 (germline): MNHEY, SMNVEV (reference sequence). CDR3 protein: CASSLPGRPDTQYF. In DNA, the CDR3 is TGTGCCAGCAGTTTACCTGGGAGGCCAGATACGCAGTATTTT.

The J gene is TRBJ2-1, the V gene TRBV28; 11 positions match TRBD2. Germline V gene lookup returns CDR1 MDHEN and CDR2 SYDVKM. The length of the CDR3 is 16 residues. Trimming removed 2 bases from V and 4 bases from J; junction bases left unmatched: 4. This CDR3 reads CASSLPGTSGYNEQFF. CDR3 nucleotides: TGTGCCAGCAGTTTACCGGGGACTAGCGGATACAATGAGCAGTTCTTC.

CDR3 region: CASSSTSTGVHQPQHF. As DNA, the CDR3 is TGTGCCAGCAGCTCCACTTCTACAGGGGTGCATCAGCCCCAGCATTTT. The V call is TRBV7-9, the J call TRBJ1-5; TRBD1 matches at 7 bases. The J segment lost 5 bases and the V segment lost 4 bases, leaving 11 bases of the junction unmatched. The V gene's germline CDR1 is SEHNR and CDR2 FQNEAQ (reference sequence). The CDR3 extends over 16 amino acids.

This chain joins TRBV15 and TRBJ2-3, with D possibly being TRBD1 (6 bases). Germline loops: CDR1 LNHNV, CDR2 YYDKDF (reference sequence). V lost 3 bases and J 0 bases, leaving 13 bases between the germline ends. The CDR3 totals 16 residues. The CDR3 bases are TGTGCCACCAGCAGTCTAGGGACAACTAGCACAGATACGCAGTATTTT. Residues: CATSSLGTTSTDTQYF.

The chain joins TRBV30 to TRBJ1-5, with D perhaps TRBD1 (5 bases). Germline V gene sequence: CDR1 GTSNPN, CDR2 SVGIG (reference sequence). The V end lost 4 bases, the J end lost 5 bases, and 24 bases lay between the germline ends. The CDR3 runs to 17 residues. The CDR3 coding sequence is TGTGCCTGGACTCCCGAAGGAGGGACTCGGGCCCATCAGCCCCAGCATTTT. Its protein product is CAWTPEGGTRAHQPQHF.

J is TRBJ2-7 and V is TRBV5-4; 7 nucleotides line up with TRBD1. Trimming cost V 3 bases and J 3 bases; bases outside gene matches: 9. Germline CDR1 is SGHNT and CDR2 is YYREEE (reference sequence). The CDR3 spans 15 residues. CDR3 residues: CASSSEWTGVYEQYF. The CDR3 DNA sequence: TGTGCCAGCAGCTCCGAGTGGACAGGCGTCTACGAGCAGTACTTC.

The CDR3: CASSPAGEQRGEAFF. CDR3 sequence (DNA): TGTGCCAGCAGTCCCGCAGGGGAACAACGTGGTGAAGCTTTCTTT. V usage is TRBV28 and J usage is TRBJ1-1; perhaps TRBD1 as D (6 bases). Germline V gives CDR1 MDHEN, CDR2 SYDVKM. V was pared by 5 bases and J by 7 bases, with 20 bases between. The CDR3 is 15 amino acids.

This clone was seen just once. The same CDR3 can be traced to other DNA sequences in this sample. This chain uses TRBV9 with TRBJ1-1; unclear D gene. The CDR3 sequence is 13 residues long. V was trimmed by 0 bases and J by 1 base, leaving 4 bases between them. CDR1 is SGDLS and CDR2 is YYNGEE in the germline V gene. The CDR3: CASSVGRNTEAFF. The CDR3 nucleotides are TGTGCCAGCAGCGTAGGCAGGAACACTGAAGCTTTCTTT.

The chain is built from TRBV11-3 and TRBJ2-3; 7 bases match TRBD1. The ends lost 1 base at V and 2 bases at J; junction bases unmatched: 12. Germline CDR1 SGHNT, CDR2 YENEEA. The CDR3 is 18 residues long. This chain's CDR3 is CASSLGKLWDSDTDTQYF. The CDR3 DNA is TGTGCCAGCAGCTTAGGAAAGTTGTGGGACAGCGACACAGATACGCAGTATTTT.

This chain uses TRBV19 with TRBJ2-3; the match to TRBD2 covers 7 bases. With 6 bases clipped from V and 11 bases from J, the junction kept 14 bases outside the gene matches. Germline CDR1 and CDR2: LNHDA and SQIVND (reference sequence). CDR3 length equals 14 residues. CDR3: CASSPGTTSRKQYF. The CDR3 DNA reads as TGTGCCAGTAGCCCCGGGACTACCTCCCGCAAGCAGTATTTT.

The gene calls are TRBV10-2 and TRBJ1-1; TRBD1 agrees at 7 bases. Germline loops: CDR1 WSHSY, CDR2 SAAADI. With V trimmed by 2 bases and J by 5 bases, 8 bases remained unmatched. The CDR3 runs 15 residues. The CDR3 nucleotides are TGCGCCAGCAGTGAGGGGGGGCAGGGGGAGACTGAAGCTTTCTTT. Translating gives CASSEGGQGETEAFF.

As DNA, the CDR3 is TGTGCCAGCAGCTTAGTCAGGACTAGCGGGGAAACCTACGAGCAGTACTTC. This sequence encodes CASSLVRTSGETYEQYF. This sequence joins TRBV7-2 and TRBJ2-7; the match to TRBD2 covers 12 bases. Trimming at V came to 1 base and at J to 2 bases, leaving 6 bases not matched to a gene. The germline CDR1 and CDR2 sequences are SGHTA and FQGNSA. The CDR3 extends over 17 amino acids.

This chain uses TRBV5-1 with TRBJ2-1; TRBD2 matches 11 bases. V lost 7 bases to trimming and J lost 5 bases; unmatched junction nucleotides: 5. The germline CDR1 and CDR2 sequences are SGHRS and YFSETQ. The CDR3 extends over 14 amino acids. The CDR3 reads CASRLAGGHNEQFF. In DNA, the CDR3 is TGCGCCAGCCGGCTAGCGGGGGGCCACAATGAGCAGTTCTTC.

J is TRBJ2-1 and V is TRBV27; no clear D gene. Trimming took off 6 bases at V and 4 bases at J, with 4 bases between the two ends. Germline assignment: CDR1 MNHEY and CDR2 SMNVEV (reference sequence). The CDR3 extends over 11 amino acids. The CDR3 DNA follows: TGTGCCAGCAGACTATACAATGAGCAGTTCTTC. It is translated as CASRLYNEQFF.

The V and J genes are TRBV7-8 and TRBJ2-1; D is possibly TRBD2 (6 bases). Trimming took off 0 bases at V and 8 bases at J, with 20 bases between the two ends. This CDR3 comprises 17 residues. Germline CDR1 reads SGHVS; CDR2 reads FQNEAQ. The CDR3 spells CASSLAGGTGGYYEQFF. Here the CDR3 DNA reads TGTGCCAGCAGCTTAGCGGGCGGGACTGGGGGTTATTATGAGCAGTTCTTC.

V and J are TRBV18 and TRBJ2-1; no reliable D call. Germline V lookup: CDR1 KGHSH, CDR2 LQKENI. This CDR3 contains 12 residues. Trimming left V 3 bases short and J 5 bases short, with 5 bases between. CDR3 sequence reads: CASSPTHNEQFF. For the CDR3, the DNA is TGTGCCAGCTCACCGACACACAATGAGCAGTTCTTC.

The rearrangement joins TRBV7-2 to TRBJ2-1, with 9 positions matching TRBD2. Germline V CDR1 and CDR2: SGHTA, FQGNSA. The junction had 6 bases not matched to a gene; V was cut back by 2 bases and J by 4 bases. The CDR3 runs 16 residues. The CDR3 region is CASSLFSGGAYNEQFF. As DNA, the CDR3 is TGTGCCAGCAGCTTATTTAGCGGGGGAGCTTACAATGAGCAGTTCTTC.

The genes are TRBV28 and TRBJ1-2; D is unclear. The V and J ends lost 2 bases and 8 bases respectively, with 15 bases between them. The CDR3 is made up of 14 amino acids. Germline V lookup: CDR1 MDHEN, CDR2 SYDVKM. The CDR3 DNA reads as TGTGCCAGCAGTTTAGTTCAAGGCGGGTGGGGCTACACCTTC. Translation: CASSLVQGGWGYTF.

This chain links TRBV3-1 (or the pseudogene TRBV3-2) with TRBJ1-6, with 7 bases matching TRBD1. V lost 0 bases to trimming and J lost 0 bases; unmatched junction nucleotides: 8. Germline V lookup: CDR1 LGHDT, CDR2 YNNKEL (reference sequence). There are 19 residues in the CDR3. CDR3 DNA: TGTGCCAGCAGCCAAGATCACGTACAGGGGAGCTCCTATAATTCACCCCTCCACTTT. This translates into CASSQDHVQGSSYNSPLHF.

CDR3 protein: CASSAPLRTGATGELFF. CDR3 bases: TGTGCCAGCAGCGCCCCCTTAAGGACAGGGGCCACCGGGGAGCTGTTTTTT. J is TRBJ2-2 and V is TRBV9, with 9 bases that match TRBD1. Per the germline V gene, CDR1 is SGDLS and CDR2 is YYNGEE. V lost 3 bases to trimming and J lost 4 bases; unmatched junction nucleotides: 10. The CDR3 sequence is 17 residues long.

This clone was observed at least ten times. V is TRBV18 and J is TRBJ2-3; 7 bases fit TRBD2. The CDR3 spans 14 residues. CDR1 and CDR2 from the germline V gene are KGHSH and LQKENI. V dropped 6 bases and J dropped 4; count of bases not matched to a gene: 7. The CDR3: CASSVGAGADTQYF. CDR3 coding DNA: TGTGCCAGCTCCGTCGGGGCGGGAGCAGATACGCAGTATTTT.

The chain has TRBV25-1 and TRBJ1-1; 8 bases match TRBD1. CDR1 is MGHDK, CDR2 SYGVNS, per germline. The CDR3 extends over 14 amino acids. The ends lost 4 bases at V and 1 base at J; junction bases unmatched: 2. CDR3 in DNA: TGTGCCAGCAGTGGGGACAGGAGGAACACTGAAGCTTTCTTT. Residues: CASSGDRRNTEAFF.

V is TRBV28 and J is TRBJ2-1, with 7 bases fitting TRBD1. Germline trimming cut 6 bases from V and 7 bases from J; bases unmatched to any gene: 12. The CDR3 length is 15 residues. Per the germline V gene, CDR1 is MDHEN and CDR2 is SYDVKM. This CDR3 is CASRPSTGRVNEQFF. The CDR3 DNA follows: TGTGCCAGCAGGCCGTCGACAGGGAGAGTGAATGAGCAGTTCTTC.

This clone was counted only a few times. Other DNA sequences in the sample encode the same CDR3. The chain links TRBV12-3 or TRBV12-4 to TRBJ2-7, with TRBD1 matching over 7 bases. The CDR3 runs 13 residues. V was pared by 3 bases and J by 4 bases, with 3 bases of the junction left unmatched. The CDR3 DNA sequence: TGTGCCAGCAGTTTCGGGACAGCGTACGAGCAGTACTTC. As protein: CASSFGTAYEQYF.

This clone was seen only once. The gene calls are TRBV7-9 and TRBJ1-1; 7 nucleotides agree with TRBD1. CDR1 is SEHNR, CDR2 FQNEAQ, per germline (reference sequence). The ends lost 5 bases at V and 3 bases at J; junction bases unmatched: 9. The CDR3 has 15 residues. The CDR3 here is CASSLLRGEDTEAFF. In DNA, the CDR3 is TGTGCCAGCAGCCTACTCAGGGGGGAGGACACTGAAGCTTTCTTT.

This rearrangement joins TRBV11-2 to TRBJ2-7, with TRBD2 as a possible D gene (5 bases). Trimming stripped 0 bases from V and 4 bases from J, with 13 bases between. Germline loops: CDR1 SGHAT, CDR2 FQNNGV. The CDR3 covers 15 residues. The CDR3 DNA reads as TGTGCCAGCAGCTTAGAAGGTAGCGCTATTTACGAGCAGTACTTC. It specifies CASSLEGSAIYEQYF. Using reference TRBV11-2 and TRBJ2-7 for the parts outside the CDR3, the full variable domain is EAGVAQSPRYKIIEKRQSVAFWCNPISGHATLYWYQQILGQGPKLLIQFQNNGVVDDSQLPKDRFSAERLKGVDSTLKIQPAKLEDSAVYLCASSLEGSAIYEQYFGPGTRLTVT.

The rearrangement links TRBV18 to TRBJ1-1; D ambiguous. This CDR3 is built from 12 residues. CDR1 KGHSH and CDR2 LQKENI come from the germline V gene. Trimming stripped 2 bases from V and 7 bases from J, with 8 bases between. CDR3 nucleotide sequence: TGTGCCAGCTCACCAGGCTCGGGTGAAGCTTTCTTT. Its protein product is CASSPGSGEAFF.

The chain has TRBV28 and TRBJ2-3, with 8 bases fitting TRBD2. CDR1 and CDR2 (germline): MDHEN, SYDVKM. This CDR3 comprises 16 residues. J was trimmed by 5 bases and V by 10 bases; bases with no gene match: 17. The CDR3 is CATMQRKSGSGDTQYF. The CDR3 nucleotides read TGTGCCACCATGCAGCGGAAAAGCGGGAGTGGAGATACGCAGTATTTT.